This T cell receptor beta chain derives from a study of tumor and adjacent non-tumor tissue in lung cancer (dated by TCRdb to about 2018). In terms of the full investigation: By cancer type, the cohort comprised some 13 adenocarcinoma patients, a couple of squamous cell carcinoma patients and 1 small cell lung cancer patient. Ages among the approximately 15 patients ranged from roughly 31 to 76 years, there were some 10 men and 5 women, and disease was at TNM stage I to III. Sequencing produced roughly 130 million productive TCRbeta reads in total, an average of approximately 4.5 million reads per sample. The study compared bulk TCRbeta repertoires from lung tumor tissue and matched distant non-tumor lung tissue of over 13 lung cancer patients. Over 25 paired specimens, one tumor and one normal lung sample per patient, were profiled by TCRbeta CDR3 sequencing.

Bulk unsorted tissue served as the source for RNA extraction, and RNA quality was assessed using a NanoDrop ND-1000 and an Agilent 2100. Distant non-tumor tissue taken more than 3 cm from the tumor edge was used as the normal lung sample. Newly diagnosed lung cancer patients without prior chemotherapy who had been admitted for thoracic surgery in China between August and November 2014 were enrolled as donors. The study excluded patients who had received radiotherapy or chemotherapy before or who had another cancer at the same time. Pieces of surgical tissue measuring roughly 1-2.3 cm3 were kept in RNAlater solution and stored at -80 degrees C until use. V is cut by 5 bases and J by 2 bases, and the space between the germline ends is 13 bases. CDR1 and CDR2 are read off the germline V gene as KGHDR and SFDVKD. The CDR3, from cysteine to phenylalanine, totals 15 residues. Only CDR3 DNA is held: 45 bases, read in frame from base 1.

As to this clonotype: The antigen this receptor binds is unknown. A much larger clone differs from this one at a single base, so this may be a read error.

The study at large found these results: The cohort had only 15 patients, and the authors noted that larger samples and more detailed clinical data are needed. The top 100 clones accounted for a significantly larger cumulative portion of the repertoire in normal lung than in tumor tissue. TCR diversity (inverse Simpson) was significantly higher in tumor than in normal lung tissue (roughly 430 vs 170, P = 0.0075, Mann-Whitney U test). Neither the sequencing platform nor unique molecular identifiers are named or mentioned anywhere in the methods. Significantly higher TCR diversity was found in younger patients, and higher tumor TCR diversity was associated with shorter overall and disease-free survival. Peripheral blood was not sequenced, so blood TCRbeta repertoires were not examined in the lung cancer patients of the study.

The library was obtained by multiplex PCR. Sequencing took place on an Illumina HiSeq 2500. TCRbeta libraries were constructed through three rounds of nested PCR with primers (Table S4) according to protocols adapted from ARM-PCR. PCR products of 200-500 bp were gel-excised and purified with the QIAquick gel extraction kit before sequencing. From the authors' description of their analysis: Trimmomatic was used to clean the reads, FLASH merged the cleaned reads into complete CDR3 sequences, and MiTCR assigned the sequences to V(D)J germline segments. Clonal diversity was computed as the inverse Simpson's index with VDJtools. Productive reads were defined as in-frame sequences without a premature stop codon. TCRdb's own reprocessing of the public reads used fastp at Q25 and MiXCR and kept productive beta chains. Rows merge per CDR3 protein into single entries with the most common DNA and genes. These V and J calls rely on TCRdb rather than the paper's analysis. The sample has more than 85,000 distinct CDR3 sequences on record, 60% to 80% of them singletons. The ten largest clones capture approximately 18% of the sample.

The material sequenced was distant non-tumor lung tissue. The sequence joins TRBV24-1 to TRBJ2-3, with TRBD1 as a weak D call on 5 bases. The receptor comes from a man under 40 with non-small cell lung cancer. Read as DNA, the sequence is TGTGCCACCAGTGGGAAGACAGAGCTCACAGATACGCAGTATTTT. Its translation reads: CATSGKTELTDTQYF.